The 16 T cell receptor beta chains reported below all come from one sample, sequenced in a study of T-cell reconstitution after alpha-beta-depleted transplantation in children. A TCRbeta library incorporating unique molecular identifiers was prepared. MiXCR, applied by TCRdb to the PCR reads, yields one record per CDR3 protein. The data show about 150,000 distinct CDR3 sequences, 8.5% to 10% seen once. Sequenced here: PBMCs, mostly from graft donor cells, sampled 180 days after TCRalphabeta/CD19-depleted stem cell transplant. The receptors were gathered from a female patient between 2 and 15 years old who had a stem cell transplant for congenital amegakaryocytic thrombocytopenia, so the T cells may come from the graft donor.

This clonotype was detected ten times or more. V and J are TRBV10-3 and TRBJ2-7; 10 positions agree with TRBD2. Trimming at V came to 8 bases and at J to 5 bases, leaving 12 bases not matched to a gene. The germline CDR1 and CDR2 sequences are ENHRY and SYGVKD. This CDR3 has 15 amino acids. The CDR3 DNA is TGTGCCATCGGGGGGAGCGGGAGGGGAGTGGACGAGCAGTACTTC. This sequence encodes CAIGGSGRGVDEQYF.

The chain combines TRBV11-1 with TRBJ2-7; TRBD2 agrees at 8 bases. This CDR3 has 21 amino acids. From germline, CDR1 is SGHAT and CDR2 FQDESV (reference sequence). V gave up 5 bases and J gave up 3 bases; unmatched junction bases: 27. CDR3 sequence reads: CASSPGLRTSRGRGVYYEQYF. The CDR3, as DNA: TGTGCCAGCAGCCCTGGACTGCGGACTAGTCGGGGGCGGGGGGTCTACTACGAGCAGTACTTC.

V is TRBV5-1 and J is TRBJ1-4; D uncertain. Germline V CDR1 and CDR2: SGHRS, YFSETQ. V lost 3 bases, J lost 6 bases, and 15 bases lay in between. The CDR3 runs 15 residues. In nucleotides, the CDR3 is TGCGCCAGCAGCTGGGCTGCGGGCGCAGATGAAAAACTGTTTTTT. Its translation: CASSWAAGADEKLFF.

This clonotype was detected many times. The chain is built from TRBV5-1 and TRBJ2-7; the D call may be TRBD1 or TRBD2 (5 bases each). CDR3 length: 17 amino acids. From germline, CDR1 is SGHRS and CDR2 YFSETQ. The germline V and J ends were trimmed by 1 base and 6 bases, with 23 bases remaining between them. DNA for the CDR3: TGCGCCAGCAGCTTGCCTGGTGGTATCTTCGGGGCCCCCGAGCAGTACTTC. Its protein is CASSLPGGIFGAPEQYF.

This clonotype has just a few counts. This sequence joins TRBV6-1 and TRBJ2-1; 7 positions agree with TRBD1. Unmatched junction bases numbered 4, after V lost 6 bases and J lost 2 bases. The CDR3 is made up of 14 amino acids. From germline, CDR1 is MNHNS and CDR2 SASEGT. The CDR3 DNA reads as TGTGCCAGCAGCGGACAGGCCACCTACAATGAGCAGTTCTTC. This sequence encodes CASSGQATYNEQFF.

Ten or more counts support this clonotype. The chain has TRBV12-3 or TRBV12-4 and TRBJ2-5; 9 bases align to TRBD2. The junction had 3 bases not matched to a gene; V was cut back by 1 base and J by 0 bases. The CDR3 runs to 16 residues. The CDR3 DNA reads TGTGCCAGCAGTTTAGGTCTAGCGGGAAACCAAGAGACCCAGTACTTC. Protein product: CASSLGLAGNQETQYF.

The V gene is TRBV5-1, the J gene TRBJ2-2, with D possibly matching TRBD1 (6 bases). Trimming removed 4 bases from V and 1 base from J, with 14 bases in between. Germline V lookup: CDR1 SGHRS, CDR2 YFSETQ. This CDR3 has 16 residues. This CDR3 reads CASSLEQGRNTGELFF. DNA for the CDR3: TGCGCCAGCAGCCTAGAACAGGGAAGGAACACCGGGGAGCTGTTTTTT.

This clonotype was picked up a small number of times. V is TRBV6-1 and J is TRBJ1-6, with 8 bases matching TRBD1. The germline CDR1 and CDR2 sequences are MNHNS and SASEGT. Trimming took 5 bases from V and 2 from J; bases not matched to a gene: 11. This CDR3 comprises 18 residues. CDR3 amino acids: CASSTLRAGGAYNSPLHF. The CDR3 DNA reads TGTGCCAGCAGTACACTCAGGGCAGGGGGCGCCTATAATTCACCCCTCCACTTT.

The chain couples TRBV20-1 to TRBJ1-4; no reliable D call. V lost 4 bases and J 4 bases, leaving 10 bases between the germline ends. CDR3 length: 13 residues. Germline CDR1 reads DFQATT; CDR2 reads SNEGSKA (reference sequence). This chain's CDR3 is CSAISEFNEKLFF. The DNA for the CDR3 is TGCAGTGCTATTTCTGAATTTAATGAAAAACTGTTTTTT.

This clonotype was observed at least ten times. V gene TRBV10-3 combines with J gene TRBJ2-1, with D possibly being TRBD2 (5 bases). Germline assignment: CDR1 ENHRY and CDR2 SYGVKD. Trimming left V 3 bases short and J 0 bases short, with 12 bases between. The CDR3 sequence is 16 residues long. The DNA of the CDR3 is TGTGCCATCAGTGAAGCGGTTTTAAGCTCCTACAATGAGCAGTTCTTC. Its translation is CAISEAVLSSYNEQFF.

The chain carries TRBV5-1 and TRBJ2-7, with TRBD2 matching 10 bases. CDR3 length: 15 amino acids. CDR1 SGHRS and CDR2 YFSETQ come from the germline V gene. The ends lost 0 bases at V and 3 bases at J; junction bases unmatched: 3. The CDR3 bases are TGCGCCAGCAGCTTGGACTCTAGCGGGGGCTACGAGCAGTACTTC. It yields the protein CASSLDSSGGYEQYF.

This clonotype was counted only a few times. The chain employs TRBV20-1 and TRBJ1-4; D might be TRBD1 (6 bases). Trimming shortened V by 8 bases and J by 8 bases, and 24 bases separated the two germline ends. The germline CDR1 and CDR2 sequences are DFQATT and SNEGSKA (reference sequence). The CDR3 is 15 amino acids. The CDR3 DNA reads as TGCAGTCCGAAGAGGGAGGGGGGGGCAGGGGAAAAACTGTTTTTT. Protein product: CSPKREGGAGEKLFF.

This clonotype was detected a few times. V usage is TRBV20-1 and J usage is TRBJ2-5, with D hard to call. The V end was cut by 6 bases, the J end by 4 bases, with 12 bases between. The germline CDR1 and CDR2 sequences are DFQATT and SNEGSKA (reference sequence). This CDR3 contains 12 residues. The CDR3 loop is CSAGWARETQYF. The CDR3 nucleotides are TGCAGTGCAGGGTGGGCAAGAGAGACCCAGTACTTC.

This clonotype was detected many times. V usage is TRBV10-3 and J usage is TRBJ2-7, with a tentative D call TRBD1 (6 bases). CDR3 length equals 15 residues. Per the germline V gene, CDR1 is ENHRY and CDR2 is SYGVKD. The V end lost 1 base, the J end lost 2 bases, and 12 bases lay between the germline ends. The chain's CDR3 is CAISEYGGMTYEQYF. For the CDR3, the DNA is TGTGCCATCAGTGAGTATGGGGGCATGACCTACGAGCAGTACTTC.

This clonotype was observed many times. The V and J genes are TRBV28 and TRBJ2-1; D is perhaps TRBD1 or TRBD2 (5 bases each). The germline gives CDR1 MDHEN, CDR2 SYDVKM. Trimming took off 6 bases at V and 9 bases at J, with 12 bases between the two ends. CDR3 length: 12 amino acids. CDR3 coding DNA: TGTGCCAGCAGGGAGCGGACATCTGAGCAGTTCTTC. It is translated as CASRERTSEQFF.

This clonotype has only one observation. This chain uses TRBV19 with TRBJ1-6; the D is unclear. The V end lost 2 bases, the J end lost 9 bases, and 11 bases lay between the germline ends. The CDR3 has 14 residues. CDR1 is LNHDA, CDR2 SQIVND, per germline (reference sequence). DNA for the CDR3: TGTGCCAGTAGTATACCCGGACGTGTTTCACCCCTCCACTTT. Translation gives CASSIPGRVSPLHF.